The text below deals with one TCR beta chain. Its antigen is unidentified. A read error may account for a junction end that differs from germline. Germline V CDR1 and CDR2: MDHEN, SYDVKM. CDR3 length: 12 amino acids. The sample originates from a study of cytomegalovirus exposure and HLA in healthy donors. Study-wide background: Early released data comprised about 90 million unique TCRs from HLA-typed donors. Study-wide points: A later analysis, which compared TCR beta chains of equal frequency, found the HLA-associated ones more clonally expanded. In an earlier analysis, in approximately 570 donors, most V segments appeared productive either ~87% or ~30% of the time. CMV serostatus alone was available as immune exposure information.

Researchers ran the PCR with 60 Vbeta and 13 Jbeta primers. The table came from immunoSEQ multiplex PCR; TCRdb's copy has only in-frame clones and leaves some out. The sample holds some 180,000 clones, around 80% seen once. The sequencing input was PBMCs. This TCR was sampled from a man aged 35 to 55 in good health and CMV-seronegative. The rearrangement joins TRBV28 to TRBJ2-1; 7 bases map to TRBD2. The CDR3 is CASSSAGNEQFF. CDR3 nucleotide sequence: TGTGCCAGTAGTTCAGCGGGAAATGAGCAGTTCTTC.